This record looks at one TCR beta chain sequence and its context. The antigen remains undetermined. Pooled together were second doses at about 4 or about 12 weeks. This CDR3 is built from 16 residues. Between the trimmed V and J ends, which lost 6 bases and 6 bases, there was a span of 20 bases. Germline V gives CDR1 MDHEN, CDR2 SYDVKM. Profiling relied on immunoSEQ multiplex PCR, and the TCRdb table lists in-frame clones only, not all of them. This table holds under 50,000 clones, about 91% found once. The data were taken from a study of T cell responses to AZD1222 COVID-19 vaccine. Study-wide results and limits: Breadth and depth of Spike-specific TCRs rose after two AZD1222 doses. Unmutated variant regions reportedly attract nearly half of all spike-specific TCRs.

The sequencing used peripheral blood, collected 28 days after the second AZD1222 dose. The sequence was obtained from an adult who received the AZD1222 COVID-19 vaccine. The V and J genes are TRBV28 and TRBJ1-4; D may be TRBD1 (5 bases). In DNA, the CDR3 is TGTGCCAGCAGCTTCAGGGCAGGGCGGGAAGATGAAAAACTGTTTTTT. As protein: CASSFRAGREDEKLFF.